What follows are 32 T cell receptor beta chains derived from one specimen sequenced in a study of CD8 T cells in Susac syndrome. It was with random hexamers that roughly 0.5 to 1 ug RNA was reverse transcribed. One entry per CDR3 protein, called by TCRdb with MiXCR from the immunoSEQ multiplex PCR reads. Here the sample spans around 300,000 distinct CDR3 sequences, about nine tenths being singletons. The sequenced material came from CD8+ T cells from PBMCs. The receptor set was obtained from a human donor with multiple sclerosis.

This chain connects TRBV12-3 or TRBV12-4 to TRBJ2-7, with 10 bases fitting TRBD1. The ends lost 5 bases at V and 0 bases at J; junction bases unmatched: 16. The CDR3 loop spans 19 amino acids. The CDR3 here is CASSPPGTGVWLSSYEQYF. DNA for the CDR3: TGTGCCAGCAGTCCACCCGGGACAGGGGTCTGGTTAAGCTCCTACGAGCAGTACTTC.

The chain employs TRBV7-9 and TRBJ2-2; the D gene is possibly TRBD2 (5 bases). The CDR3 length is 15 residues. In germline, CDR1 is SEHNR, CDR2 FQNEAQ (reference sequence). V lost 5 bases, J lost 7 bases, and 17 bases lay in between. CDR3 sequence reads: CASSPQAGQDGELFF. DNA for the CDR3: TGTGCCAGCAGCCCCCAGGCGGGCCAGGACGGGGAGCTGTTTTTT. The full variable domain, its missing parts supplied by reference TRBV7-9 and TRBJ2-2, is DTGVSQNPRHKITKRGQNVTFRCDPISEHNRLYWYRQTLGQGPEFLTYFQNEAQLEKSRLLSDRFSAERPKGSFSTLEIQRTEQGDSAMYLCASSPQAGQDGELFFGEGSRLTVL.

This chain connects TRBV14 to TRBJ1-2, with 10 bases aligning to TRBD1. The junction had 4 bases not matched to a gene; V was cut back by 5 bases and J by 4 bases. The CDR3 length is 14 residues. Per germline, CDR1 SGHDN and CDR2 FVKESK. This CDR3 is CASSGDRGGYGYTF. The CDR3 bases are TGTGCCAGCAGCGGGGACAGGGGCGGCTATGGCTACACCTTC. The full variable domain, with the rest looked up from reference TRBV14 and TRBJ1-2, is EAGVTQFPSHSVIEKGQTVTLRCDPISGHDNLYWYRRVMGKEIKFLLHFVKESKQDESGMPNNRFLAERTGGTYSTLKVQPAELEDSGVYFCASSGDRGGYGYTFGSGTRLTVV.

The chain recombines TRBV24-1 with TRBJ2-2; D may be TRBD1 or TRBD2 (5 bases each). The CDR3 is 19 residues long. Germline V CDR1 and CDR2: KGHDR, SFDVKD. Trimming took 3 bases from V and 4 from J, leaving 23 bases between them. CDR3 sequence reads: CATSDPRDRSRSITGELFF. The DNA of the CDR3 is TGTGCCACCAGTGATCCCCGGGACCGGAGTCGATCGATCACCGGGGAGCTGTTTTTT.

Turning to this clonotype: One end of the junction does not line up with germline, which may come from a read error. The chain combines TRBV7-3 with TRBJ2-3; a weak D match, TRBD2 (6 bases). Germline CDR1 reads SGHTA; CDR2 reads FQGTGA. This CDR3 has 12 residues. In DNA form, the CDR3 reads TGTGCGAGCAATAACGGAGGGGATACGCAGTATTTT. It translates to CASNNGGDTQYF. Drawing the rest from reference TRBV7-3 and TRBJ2-3, the complete variable domain is GAGVSQTPSNKVTEKGKYVELRCDPISGHTALYWYRQSLGQGPEFLIYFQGTGAADDSGLPNDRFFAVRPEGSVSTLKIQRTERGDSAVYLCASNNGGDTQYFGPGTRLTVL.

The V gene is TRBV29-1, the J gene TRBJ2-7, with 7 positions matching TRBD1. Germline V gene data show CDR1 as SQVTM and CDR2 as ANQGSEA. V dropped 5 bases and J dropped 4; count of bases not matched to a gene: 8. The CDR3 runs 13 residues. This chain's CDR3 is CSVTTGEFYEQYF. The CDR3 DNA sequence: TGCAGCGTTACAACAGGGGAGTTTTACGAGCAGTACTTC.

This rearrangement joins TRBV7-9 to TRBJ1-1; D is possibly TRBD1 (6 bases). The CDR3 contains 13 residues. V lost 7 bases and J 4 bases, leaving 13 bases between the germline ends. Germline V gene lookup returns CDR1 SEHNR and CDR2 FQNEAQ (reference sequence). The CDR3 is CASMGGSGTEAFF. The CDR3 DNA is TGTGCCAGCATGGGGGGCTCCGGCACTGAAGCTTTCTTT.

V is TRBV4-1 and J is TRBJ2-3; D is possibly TRBD2 (6 bases). The CDR3 is 16 residues long. Per the germline V gene, CDR1 is MGHRA and CDR2 is YSYEKL. V was shortened by 2 bases and J by 3 bases, with 15 bases between the two germline ends. CDR3 in amino acids: CASSQYPGVVTDTQYF. The CDR3 nucleotides are TGCGCCAGCAGCCAATATCCGGGAGTTGTAACAGATACGCAGTATTTT.

The CDR3 DNA reads as TGTGCCAGCAGCCACAGACAGGATGAGCAGTTCTTC. Protein sequence: CASSHRQDEQFF. V gene TRBV7-6 combines with J gene TRBJ2-1; D might be TRBD1 (6 bases). The CDR3 runs 12 residues. Trimming took off 5 bases at V and 8 bases at J, with 10 bases between the two ends. In germline, CDR1 is SGHVS, CDR2 FNYEAQ.

The chain carries TRBV18 and TRBJ2-7; maybe TRBD1 (6 bases). V lost 6 bases and J 3 bases, leaving 18 bases between the germline ends. Germline-derived CDR1 and CDR2 are KGHSH and LQKENI. This CDR3 contains 15 residues. The CDR3: CASSRTGTHRYEQYF. The CDR3, as DNA: TGTGCCAGCTCGCGAACAGGGACCCACCGCTACGAGCAGTACTTC. Combining the CDR3 with reference TRBV18 and TRBJ2-7 gives the whole variable domain NAGVMQNPRHLVRRRGQEARLRCSPMKGHSHVYWYRQLPEEGLKFMVYLQKENIIDESGMPKERFSAEFPKEGPSILRIQQVVRGDSAAYFCASSRTGTHRYEQYFGPGTRLTVT.

The chain combines TRBV2 with TRBJ2-1, with D possibly being TRBD1 (5 bases). V gave up 6 bases and J gave up 6 bases, with 12 bases separating them. The CDR3 totals 13 residues. CDR1 and CDR2 (germline): SNHLY, FYNNEI. The CDR3 spells CASRAQGPNEQFF. The CDR3 DNA sequence: TGTGCCAGCAGGGCCCAGGGCCCCAATGAGCAGTTCTTC.

The V gene is TRBV30, the J gene TRBJ2-5; D not resolved. Per the germline V gene, CDR1 is GTSNPN and CDR2 is SVGIG (reference sequence). The CDR3 is made up of 14 amino acids. CDR3 protein: CAASLTDPQETQYF. The CDR3 DNA follows: TGTGCTGCTTCGCTGACGGACCCCCAAGAGACCCAGTACTTC.

The rearrangement uses TRBV19 and TRBJ2-1; unclear D gene. V was trimmed by 3 bases and J by 5 bases, leaving 14 bases between them. CDR3 length equals 15 residues. CDR1 is LNHDA and CDR2 is SQIVND in the germline V gene (reference sequence). CDR3: CASSIIRKGNNEQFF. The CDR3, as DNA: TGTGCCAGTAGTATCATCCGAAAAGGAAACAATGAGCAGTTCTTC.

J is TRBJ2-3 and V is TRBV20-1; D is ambiguous. Germline CDR1 is DFQATT and CDR2 is SNEGSKA (reference sequence). There are 20 residues in the CDR3. Trimming left V 2 bases short and J 5 bases short, with 32 bases between. This CDR3 is CSARSGRGLSPPRPLDTQYF. In DNA form, the CDR3 reads TGCAGTGCTAGATCCGGACGTGGCCTTTCGCCCCCCCGTCCATTAGATACGCAGTATTTT.

The chain carries TRBV7-9 and TRBJ2-1, with 10 bases that match TRBD2. CDR1 SEHNR and CDR2 FQNEAQ come from the germline V gene (reference sequence). The CDR3 is 15 amino acids. J lost 8 bases, V lost 3 bases, and 7 bases had no gene match. CDR3 protein: CASSFRSGGAHEQFF. The CDR3 bases are TGTGCCAGCAGCTTTCGGAGCGGGGGGGCCCATGAGCAGTTCTTC.

The chain recombines TRBV18 with TRBJ2-2; 9 bases are a match to TRBD1. The CDR3 extends over 16 amino acids. V lost 3 bases and J lost 1; bases outside the gene matches: 3. In germline, CDR1 is KGHSH, CDR2 LQKENI. DNA of the CDR3: TGTGCCAGCTCACCGCAGGGACAGGGGAACACCGGGGAGCTGTTTTTT. This encodes CASSPQGQGNTGELFF.

The chain carries TRBV2 and TRBJ1-5; D is uncertain. CDR3 length: 15 amino acids. Per the germline V gene, CDR1 is SNHLY and CDR2 is FYNNEI. V lost 3 bases to trimming and J lost 9 bases, with 18 bases between them. CDR3 sequence: CASSDTDGVPWPQHF. Here the CDR3 DNA reads TGTGCCAGCAGTGACACGGACGGGGTACCGTGGCCCCAGCATTTT.

The genes are TRBV24-1 and TRBJ2-2, with D tentatively TRBD2 (5 bases). Germline V lookup: CDR1 KGHDR, CDR2 SFDVKD. The CDR3 is made up of 14 amino acids. Trimming took off 0 bases at V and 4 bases at J, with 5 bases between the two ends. The CDR3 region is CATSDLSGTGELFF. In DNA, the CDR3 is TGTGCCACCAGTGATTTGAGCGGCACCGGGGAGCTGTTTTTT.

This chain links TRBV6-2 or TRBV6-3 with TRBJ1-5; perhaps TRBD1 as D (6 bases). V lost 6 bases and J 3 bases, leaving 12 bases between the germline ends. The CDR3 has 14 residues. Germline CDR1 is MNHEY and CDR2 is SVGEGT. The CDR3 DNA is TGTGCCAGCAGAGAACAGGGTCCCAATCAGCCCCAGCATTTT. This encodes CASREQGPNQPQHF.

This clonotype was seen a handful of times. The CDR3 DNA follows: TGTGCCTGGAGTGTTGGTCTGGATCGGTACTTC. This sequence encodes CAWSVGLDRYF. The chain joins TRBV30 to TRBJ2-5; D is ambiguous. The CDR3 consists of 11 residues. Germline V gives CDR1 GTSNPN, CDR2 SVGIG (reference sequence). Trimming cost V 0 bases and J 13 bases, with 12 bases left between them. Based on the CDR3 plus reference TRBV30 and TRBJ2-5, the full variable domain is SQTIHQWPATLVQPVGSPLSLECTVEGTSNPNLYWYRQAAGRGLQLLFYSVGIGQISSEVPQNLSASRPQDRQFILSSKKLLLSDSGFYLCAWSVGLDRYFGPGTRLLVL.

The sample holds one count of this clonotype. This sequence joins TRBV6-1 and TRBJ2-7; 7 bases align to TRBD1. The V gene's germline CDR1 is MNHNS and CDR2 SASEGT. Germline trimming cut 5 bases from V and 0 bases from J; bases unmatched to any gene: 7. This CDR3 region has 15 residues. CDR3: CASSPHGTVSYEQYF. The CDR3 DNA reads as TGTGCCAGCAGTCCACACGGGACAGTCTCCTACGAGCAGTACTTC.

The J gene is TRBJ1-2, the V gene TRBV19; the D is unclear. V lost 11 bases and J 6 bases, leaving 13 bases between the germline ends. CDR3 length: 11 residues. Germline-derived CDR1 and CDR2 are LNHDA and SQIVND (reference sequence). In DNA, the CDR3 is TGTGCCGCCAAGGATCCAAATGGCTACACCTTC. It codes for CAAKDPNGYTF.

J is TRBJ2-1 and V is TRBV7-3, with 8 bases fitting TRBD1. Germline loops: CDR1 SGHTA, CDR2 FQGTGA. The length of the CDR3 is 13 residues. V shed 4 bases, J shed 8 bases, and the junction held 4 bases outside the gene matches. The CDR3 DNA reads TGTGCCAGCAGCTCGGACAGGGCGCATGAGCAGTTCTTC. It is translated as CASSSDRAHEQFF.

This clonotype came up once. J is TRBJ2-2 and V is TRBV24-1, with unresolved D. Trimming removed 5 bases at V and 3 bases at J, with 9 bases between. Germline V gene data show CDR1 as KGHDR and CDR2 as SFDVKD. This CDR3 comprises 14 residues. The CDR3 is CATSAMGYTGELFF. In DNA form, the CDR3 reads TGTGCCACCAGTGCCATGGGGTACACCGGGGAGCTGTTTTTT.

CDR3: CAWSVRLEQYF. For the CDR3, the DNA is TGTGCCTGGAGTGTGCGTCTCGAGCAGTACTTC. This chain uses TRBV30 with TRBJ2-7; D remains unclear. The V and J ends lost 0 bases and 6 bases respectively, with 6 bases between them. Germline lookup yields CDR1 GTSNPN and CDR2 SVGIG (reference sequence). The CDR3 spans 11 residues.

In its sample, this clonotype was seen once. The chain employs TRBV5-5 and TRBJ2-1; D remains ambiguous. Germline assignment: CDR1 SGHKS and CDR2 YYEKEE (reference sequence). The CDR3 spans 15 residues. The V end lost 2 bases, the J end lost 2 bases, and 11 bases lay between the germline ends. CDR3 coding DNA: TGTGCCAGCAGCTTAAGTGGTTTCGCCTACAATGAGCAGTTCTTC. This encodes CASSLSGFAYNEQFF.

This sequence joins TRBV19 and TRBJ1-3, with a weak D call TRBD1 (5 bases). Germline V lookup: CDR1 LNHDA, CDR2 SQIVND (reference sequence). V dropped 3 bases and J dropped 0 bases, with 9 bases sitting between them. The CDR3 sequence is 15 residues long. Here the CDR3 DNA reads TGTGCCAGTAGTATGGGGACGATCTCTGGAAACACCATATATTTT. Translating gives CASSMGTISGNTIYF.

The chain recombines TRBV7-9 with TRBJ2-3; D call uncertain. The length of the CDR3 is 14 residues. Germline CDR1 reads SEHNR; CDR2 reads FQNEAQ (reference sequence). Trimming cost V 5 bases and J 6 bases, with 15 bases left between them. The CDR3 sequence is CASSRPSEVDTQYF. CDR3 DNA sequence: TGTGCCAGCAGCCGCCCGAGCGAAGTTGATACGCAGTATTTT.

This chain uses TRBV6-6 with TRBJ1-1; the D is unclear. Trimming removed 7 bases at V and 1 base at J, with 4 bases between. The CDR3 has 11 amino acids. Germline CDR1 reads MNHNY; CDR2 reads SVGAGI (reference sequence). Here the CDR3 DNA reads TGTGCCAGCATGGGGAACACTGAAGCTTTCTTT. It specifies CASMGNTEAFF.

The rearrangement uses TRBV6-2 or TRBV6-3 and TRBJ1-6; tentatively, D is TRBD1 (5 bases). The CDR3 loop spans 18 amino acids. Germline CDR1 MNHEY, CDR2 SVGEGT. The V end was cut by 0 bases, the J end by 0 bases, with 12 bases between. CDR3 nucleotides: TGTGCCAGCAGTTACTCGAAACAGGAGAGCTCCTATAATTCACCCCTCCACTTT. Amino acid sequence: CASSYSKQESSYNSPLHF.

This chain links TRBV11-3 with TRBJ2-2; unclear D gene. Trimming pared 5 bases from V and 3 bases from J, leaving 10 bases between. The CDR3 totals 14 residues. In germline, CDR1 is SGHNT, CDR2 YENEEA. This chain's CDR3 is CASSSRDYTGELFF. CDR3 sequence (DNA): TGTGCCAGCAGCAGTAGAGATTACACCGGGGAGCTGTTTTTT.

This clonotype was seen just once. The J gene is TRBJ1-2, the V gene TRBV5-6, with 7 bases lining up with TRBD1. The CDR3 covers 17 residues. V lost 1 base and J lost 3; bases outside the gene matches: 12. Germline CDR1 SGHDT, CDR2 YYEEEE. The CDR3 loop is CASSLRGRGIMYYGYTF. CDR3 sequence (DNA): TGTGCCAGCAGCTTGAGGGGCAGGGGGATTATGTACTATGGCTACACCTTC.